By frequency in the sample, the clone carrying this T cell receptor beta chain is medium-sized. Its antigen is as yet unknown. This beta chain represents an off-target read in a library built for alpha chains; its size is of limited meaning. The V and J ends lost 1 base and 7 bases, in that order; junction bases with no gene match: 6. The CDR3 loop spans 15 amino acids. CDR1 and CDR2 from the germline V gene are LNHDA and SQIVND (reference sequence). The source of the sample is a study of spatial heterogeneity in lung cancer. From the 5' RACE reads, TCRdb called clonotypes with MiXCR, one entry per CDR3 protein. The sample comprises over a thousand distinct CDR3 sequences, approximately 10% of which are singletons, and approximately 27% rests with the top ten. Study-level findings and limits: Tumors with more nonsynonymous mutations had more expanded intratumoral alpha and beta TCRs.

Described time point: sample taken at primary tumor resection. The donors comprised about 70 untreated early-stage non-small cell lung cancer patients. Sequenced here: lung tumor tissue, sampled at surgery. This sequence originates from a female donor with early-stage non-small cell lung cancer. This chain uses TRBV19 with TRBJ1-5, with 8 nucleotides matching TRBD1. The CDR3, as DNA: TGTGCCAGTAGTATAGCCGTACAGGGGGAGCAGCCCCAGCATTTT. Amino acids: CASSIAVQGEQPQHF.